This paragraph reports one TCR beta chain. Its target is unknown. This sample is drawn from a study of cytomegalovirus exposure and HLA in healthy donors. Overall study results and limits: A link between a missense DCLRE1C variant and TCR beta V- and J-gene trimming emerged from a later analysis. An analysis that came later showed most CMV-associated TCR beta chains appearing HLA-restricted. For most TCR beta V segments, an earlier analysis put the productive rate at about 87% or about 30% of the time.

Losses at the gene ends were 4 bases for V and 2 bases for J; bases not matched to a gene: 9. The CDR3 has 18 residues. The germline gives CDR1 MNHNS, CDR2 SASEGT. Use of 60 Vbeta and 13 Jbeta primers characterized the PCR. TCRdb's table, derived via immunoSEQ multiplex PCR, lists solely in-frame clones and lacks some. The repertoire holds about 170,000 clones, with roughly three quarters as singletons. Sequencing was performed on PBMCs. The chain employs TRBV6-1 and TRBJ2-3, with 13 bases that match TRBD2. This clonotype was obtained from a man aged 40-49 years in good health and CMV-seropositive. The CDR3 DNA follows: TGTGCCAGCAGTGGACTAGCGGGGGGTCTATTTTTCACAGATACGCAGTATTTT. It is translated as CASSGLAGGLFFTDTQYF.